The T cell receptor beta chain under discussion was sequenced for a study of OX40 agonist ivuxolimab in advanced cancers. General study results and limits: Both blood CD4+ and CD8+ T cells showed clonal growth by week 6 at 0.1 to 3.0 mg/kg. In the 0.1-3.0 mg/kg groups, partial responders showed among the lowest expansion.

Using immunoSEQ multiplex PCR, the repertoire was profiled, and TCRdb retains in-frame clones only, with some absent. The sample yields 86,000 or so clones, roughly nine tenths seen once. CDR1 and CDR2 from the germline V gene are MNHEY and SVGAGI. V dropped 6 bases and J dropped 6 bases, with 14 bases sitting between them. The CDR3 covers 13 residues. Comments on this clone: The antigen is undetermined.

The clonotype originates from an adult with an advanced solid tumor such as melanoma, head and neck, liver or kidney cancer. Sequenced material: CD4+ or CD8+ T cells sorted from blood, taken in a trial of the OX40 agonist ivuxolimab. The chain uses TRBV6-5 and TRBJ1-2; perhaps TRBD1 as D (6 bases). This CDR3 is CASSHGQINGYTF. The CDR3 region has the DNA TGTGCCAGCAGCCACGGACAGATCAATGGCTACACCTTC.